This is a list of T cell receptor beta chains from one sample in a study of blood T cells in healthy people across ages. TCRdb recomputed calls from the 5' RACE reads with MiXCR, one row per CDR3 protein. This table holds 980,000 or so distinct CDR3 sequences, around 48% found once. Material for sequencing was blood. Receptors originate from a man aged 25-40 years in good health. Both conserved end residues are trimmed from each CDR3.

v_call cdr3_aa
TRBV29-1 SVDRRGDYNEQF
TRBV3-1 ASREGSSYEQY
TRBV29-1 SVTGESYEY
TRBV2 ASRDDGNEQF
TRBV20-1 SARGGTHYEQY
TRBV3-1 ASSRKPDRPSYNEQF
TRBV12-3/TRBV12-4 ASILGRVSTDTQY
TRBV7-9 ASSLALQPQH
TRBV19 ASKDWGGDQPQH
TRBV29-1 SVADRGSGYT
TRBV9 ASSSGLEYGYT
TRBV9 ASSVGLAYEQF
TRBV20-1 SARVGTGRTAYEQY
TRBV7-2 ASSLDHAYEQY
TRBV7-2 ASSLLAGGYSEQF
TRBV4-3 ASSQDLRGGQETDTQY
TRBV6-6 ASSDSAGEEQY
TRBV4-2 ASSQLLAGGSYNEQF
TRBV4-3 ASSQDPRDGNSPLH
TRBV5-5 ASSRPGDEKLF
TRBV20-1 SASSAKPGELF
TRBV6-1 ASSRTTTNEKLF
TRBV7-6 ASSLVPQGHEQF
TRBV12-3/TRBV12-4 ASTRLAAFETQY
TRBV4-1 ASSQKGTGDDGYT
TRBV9 ASSVAGGGHNEQF
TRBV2 ASSEGGGSSNQPQH
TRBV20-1 SARDPASGGNEQF
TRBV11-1 ASSRLSPEQF
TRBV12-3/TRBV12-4 ASSLNGGETQY
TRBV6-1 ASSEEGRVQETQY
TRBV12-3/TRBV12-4 ASSGTSVFAETQY
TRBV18 ASSPGLAQETQY
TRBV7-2 ASSPKMGFSTDTQY
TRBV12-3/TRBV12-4 ASTRAGGVTDTQY
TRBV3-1 ASRLRTGELF
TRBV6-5 ASSYSGASSTDTQY
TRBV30 AWSVRPGEHSNQPQH
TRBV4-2 ASRRANEKLF
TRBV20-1 SARTGSNTKSGTQY
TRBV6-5 ASSAGDTPEQF
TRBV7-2 ASSWGTVSTDTQY
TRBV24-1 ATSDPARLPGELF
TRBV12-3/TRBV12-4 ASSPLPTGVYGYT